These 4 T cell receptor beta chains were sequenced from one sample in a study of molecular identifiers for immune sequencing clone quantification. TCRdb ran MiXCR on the PCR reads and lists one entry per CDR3 protein. The repertoire consists of about 70,000 distinct CDR3 sequences, with under 20% occurring once and the leading ten covering roughly 1.4%. The sequenced sample was naive CD8+ T cells from blood, with Jurkat cell RNA spiked in. Subset of the sample: FACS-sorted CD8+CD4-CCR7+CD45RA+ naive T cells. The receptor set was obtained from a human donor in good health. Some libraries in this study had Jurkat cell RNA spiked in.

This clonotype was counted at least ten times. This chain links TRBV14 with TRBJ2-1; TRBD1 agrees at 7 bases. This CDR3 region has 15 residues. Trimming removed 5 bases from V and 6 bases from J; junction bases left unmatched: 10. Germline assignment: CDR1 SGHDN and CDR2 FVKESK. The CDR3: CASSDRDRFFNEQFF. CDR3 nucleotides: TGTGCCAGCAGCGACCGGGACAGATTTTTCAATGAGCAGTTCTTC.

On this clonotype: A much larger clone differs by one base, so this may be a read error. This chain joins TRBV6-5 and TRBJ1-1, with D uncertain. The CDR3 is 14 amino acids. With 3 bases removed from V and 0 bases from J, the gap between germline ends came to 8 bases. Germline CDR1 and CDR2: MNHEY and SVGAGI. CDR3 amino acids: CASSYGSLNTEAFF. The CDR3 nucleotides are TGTGCCAGCAGTTATGGGAGCCTGAACACTGAAGCTTTCTTT.

This clonotype was found many times. The chain employs TRBV3-1 and TRBJ2-3, with 12 bases lining up with TRBD2. From germline, CDR1 is LGHDT and CDR2 YNNKEL (reference sequence). The CDR3 is 18 amino acids. V gave up 0 bases and J gave up 3 bases; unmatched junction bases: 7. The CDR3 reads CASSQDFGLAGGTDTQYF. As DNA, the CDR3 is TGTGCCAGCAGCCAAGATTTTGGGCTAGCGGGAGGGACAGATACGCAGTATTTT.

This clonotype was seen ten or more times. The chain couples TRBV13 to TRBJ2-7; D not certain. Trimming left V 6 bases short and J 3 bases short, with 12 bases between. CDR3 length: 13 amino acids. Germline CDR1 is PRHDT and CDR2 is FYEKMQ (reference sequence). The CDR3 DNA is TGTGCCAGCAGTTCCGATCGTCACTACGAGCAGTACTTC. Residues: CASSSDRHYEQYF.